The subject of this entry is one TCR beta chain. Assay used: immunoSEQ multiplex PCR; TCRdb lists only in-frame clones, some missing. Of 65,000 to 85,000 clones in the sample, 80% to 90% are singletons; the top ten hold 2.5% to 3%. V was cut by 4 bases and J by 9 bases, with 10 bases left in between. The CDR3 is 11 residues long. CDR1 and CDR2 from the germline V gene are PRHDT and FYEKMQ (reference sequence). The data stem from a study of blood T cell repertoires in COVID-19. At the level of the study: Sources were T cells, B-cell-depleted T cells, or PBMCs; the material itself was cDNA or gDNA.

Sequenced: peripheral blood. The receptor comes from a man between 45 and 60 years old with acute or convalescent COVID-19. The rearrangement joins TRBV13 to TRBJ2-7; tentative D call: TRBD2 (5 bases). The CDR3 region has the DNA TGTGCCAGCAGCTCCACGGGGAGGCAGTACTTC. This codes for CASSSTGRQYF.